A selection of T cell receptor beta chains follows, all from one sample in a study of cytomegalovirus exposure and HLA in healthy donors. The protocol was immunoSEQ multiplex PCR, while the TCRdb copy is restricted to in-frame clones and leaves out a portion. The sample carries about 160,000 clones, approximately 80% recorded once. Sample: PBMCs. The receptor source for this set is a man aged 40-49 years in good health and CMV-seronegative. Each CDR3 is given with its conserved first and last residue.

CDR3 protein: CASSLRGTNEKLFF
J gene: TRBJ1-4
V gene: TRBV5-6

CDR3 protein: CASTLLAGGANEQFF
J gene: TRBJ2-1
V gene: TRBV19

CDR3 protein: CASSLADSYNEKLFF
J gene: TRBJ1-4
V gene: TRBV5-1

CDR3 protein: CSVGQGAYEQFF
J gene: TRBJ2-1
V gene: TRBV29-1

CDR3 protein: CASSEDSFNEKLFF
J gene: TRBJ1-4
V gene: TRBV5-4

CDR3 protein: CASSVGLAGDNNEQFF
J gene: TRBJ2-1
V gene: TRBV9

CDR3 protein: CASSLGLAGGPADTQYF
J gene: TRBJ2-3
V gene: TRBV7-9

CDR3 protein: CASSYLADLNSPLHF
J gene: TRBJ1-6
V gene: TRBV6-5

CDR3 protein: CASSQDPSGGAGELFF
J gene: TRBJ2-2
V gene: TRBV4-3

CDR3 protein: CASSEGQGRSGANVLTF
J gene: TRBJ2-6
V gene: TRBV2

CDR3 protein: CASSVVSGGSYNEQFF
J gene: TRBJ2-1
V gene: TRBV9

CDR3 protein: CATLQGVSNQPQHF
J gene: TRBJ1-5
V gene: TRBV6-1

CDR3 protein: CASSQGGSEAFF
J gene: TRBJ1-1
V gene: TRBV11-2

CDR3 protein: CASSRVPFDTEAFF
J gene: TRBJ1-1
V gene: TRBV13

CDR3 protein: CASSRGDNTGELFF
J gene: TRBJ2-2
V gene: TRBV5-1

CDR3 protein: CASSEAITGTGETQYF
J gene: TRBJ2-5
V gene: TRBV2

CDR3 protein: CASSAGGLGGNYGYTF
J gene: TRBJ1-2
V gene: TRBV7-2

CDR3 protein: CASSLAFRAGTF
J gene: TRBJ1-2
V gene: TRBV5-6

CDR3 protein: CASSPGQGAGYTF
J gene: TRBJ1-2
V gene: TRBV18

CDR3 protein: CSVEETGKGRAYGYTF
J gene: TRBJ1-2
V gene: TRBV29-1

CDR3 protein: CASSFRGGEQYF
J gene: TRBJ2-7
V gene: TRBV7-2

CDR3 protein: CASSQGQFYNEQFF
J gene: TRBJ2-1
V gene: TRBV4-2

CDR3 protein: CASSVRASGNTIYF
J gene: TRBJ1-3
V gene: TRBV9